The 4 T cell receptor beta chains below come from one sample, sequenced in a study of technical replicates of blood from a handful of donors. Sequencing used immunoSEQ multiplex PCR; TCRdb keeps in-frame clones, though not all of them. The sample gives 74,000 or so clones, 90% to 95% of which show up once; 0.35% to 0.45% is in the top ten. Source material: T cells isolated from PBMCs. These receptors came from a human donor in good health.

The J gene is TRBJ1-1, the V gene TRBV30, with D perhaps TRBD1 (6 bases). This CDR3 comprises 12 residues. The V end lost 5 bases, the J end lost 6 bases, and 13 bases lay between the germline ends. CDR1 is GTSNPN and CDR2 is SVGIG in the germline V gene (reference sequence). The CDR3 is CAWVTGRAEAFF. Written as DNA, the CDR3 is TGTGCCTGGGTAACAGGGAGGGCTGAAGCTTTCTTT. Using reference TRBV30 and TRBJ1-1 for the parts outside the CDR3, the full variable domain is SQTIHQWPATLVQPVGSPLSLECTVEGTSNPNLYWYRQAAGRGLQLLFYSVGIGQISSEVPQNLSASRPQDRQFILSSKKLLLSDSGFYLCAWVTGRAEAFFGQGTRLTVV.

The chain employs TRBV18 and TRBJ1-4; 8 nucleotides agree with TRBD1. This CDR3 comprises 17 residues. Germline V CDR1 and CDR2: KGHSH, LQKENI. V dropped 3 bases and J dropped 1; count of bases not matched to a gene: 7. CDR3 DNA: TGTGCCAGCTCACCGCGACAGGGGTTGGGAACTAATGAAAAACTGTTTTTT. It codes for CASSPRQGLGTNEKLFF. The whole variable domain, filled in from reference TRBV18 and TRBJ1-4, reads NAGVMQNPRHLVRRRGQEARLRCSPMKGHSHVYWYRQLPEEGLKFMVYLQKENIIDESGMPKERFSAEFPKEGPSILRIQQVVRGDSAAYFCASSPRQGLGTNEKLFFGSGTQLSVL.

This clone was seen just once. The chain has TRBV27 and TRBJ2-7; TRBD2 is a possible D gene (5 bases). CDR3 length: 17 amino acids. The germline V and J ends were trimmed by 5 bases and 3 bases, with 23 bases remaining between them. Germline CDR1 and CDR2: MNHEY and SMNVEV (reference sequence). Written as DNA, the CDR3 is TGTGCCAGCAGTCATATCAATTATAGGACTCTTATCTACGAGCAGTACTTC. Amino acids: CASSHINYRTLIYEQYF.

The V gene is TRBV5-1, the J gene TRBJ2-7; 11 positions agree with TRBD1. The V and J ends lost 1 base and 4 bases, in that order; junction bases with no gene match: 7. Germline assignment: CDR1 SGHRS and CDR2 YFSETQ. CDR3 length: 16 residues. The chain's CDR3 is CASSLNGQGAGYEQYF. CDR3 DNA: TGCGCCAGCAGCTTGAATGGACAGGGGGCCGGGTACGAGCAGTACTTC.